These 31 T cell receptor beta chains came from one sample sequenced in a study of blood T cells in healthy people across ages. A J-beta primer mix and a sample-barcoded 5' primer were used in a second PCR of about 6 to 12 cycles. TCRdb fed the 5' RACE reads into MiXCR, producing one record per CDR3 protein. The sample shows over 700,000 distinct CDR3 sequences, approximately 55% of them seen only once. The specimen sequenced was blood. These receptors were obtained from a man aged 80 or over in good health.

This clonotype was counted at least ten times. The chain has TRBV6-5 and TRBJ2-7; weak D call: TRBD2 (5 bases). The germline gives CDR1 MNHEY, CDR2 SVGAGI. Trimming pared 6 bases from V and 1 base from J, leaving 10 bases between. CDR3 length: 13 residues. The CDR3 loop reads CASRLDSSYEQYF. CDR3 bases: TGTGCCAGCAGGTTGGACTCTTCCTACGAGCAGTACTTC.

The chain is built from TRBV5-6 and TRBJ1-1; TRBD1 is a possible D gene (5 bases). The CDR3 totals 15 residues. Germline V lookup: CDR1 SGHDT, CDR2 YYEEEE. Trimming shortened V by 0 bases and J by 3 bases, and 12 bases separated the two germline ends. CDR3 bases: TGTGCCAGCAGCTTGGCTCCAGGGCCCTACACTGAAGCTTTCTTT. Its translation: CASSLAPGPYTEAFF.

This clonotype has more than one count but fewer than ten. This CDR3 reads CASSQDGLAGELFF. The CDR3 nucleotides read TGTGCCAGCAGCCAAGATGGGCTAGCCGGGGAGCTGTTTTTT. The V and J genes are TRBV4-2 and TRBJ2-2; no definite D call. Trimming took 0 bases from V and 6 from J, leaving 8 bases between them. CDR1 LGHNA and CDR2 YNFKEQ come from the germline V gene. The CDR3 sequence is 14 residues long.

Only a few counts were recorded for this clonotype. The DNA of the CDR3 is TGTGCCAGCGGTCCGACTAGCGGGAGGATGGATACGCAGTATTTT. This gives the protein CASGPTSGRMDTQYF. This chain uses TRBV6-1 with TRBJ2-3, with 13 positions matching TRBD2. Germline loops: CDR1 MNHNS, CDR2 SASEGT. J gave up 6 bases and V 8 bases, and 8 bases lay outside the gene matches. The CDR3 sequence is 15 residues long.

This clonotype was recorded many times. This chain links TRBV28 with TRBJ2-7; D is perhaps TRBD2 (5 bases). The CDR3 sequence is 15 residues long. V gave up 4 bases and J gave up 3 bases, with 16 bases separating them. Germline V gene sequence: CDR1 MDHEN, CDR2 SYDVKM. The CDR3 spells CASSYPEGTFYEQYF. In DNA form, the CDR3 reads TGTGCCAGCAGTTACCCTGAGGGAACATTCTACGAGCAGTACTTC.

The chain couples TRBV7-9 to TRBJ2-7; D tentatively reads TRBD1 or TRBD2 (5 bases each). Germline CDR1 reads SEHNR; CDR2 reads FQNEAQ (reference sequence). Trimming cost V 3 bases and J 7 bases, with 25 bases left between them. The CDR3 has 17 amino acids. CDR3 nucleotides: TGTGCCAGCAGCTTTTTCTCCACTCCGGGGCGACCGGGAGAGCAGTACTTC. It yields the protein CASSFFSTPGRPGEQYF.

This chain uses TRBV10-3 with TRBJ1-5; maybe TRBD1 (6 bases). The CDR3 totals 14 residues. The germline V gene has CDR1 ENHRY and CDR2 SYGVKD. V lost 0 bases and J 9 bases, leaving 12 bases between the germline ends. The CDR3 spells CAISESQGLVPQHF. CDR3 sequence (DNA): TGTGCCATCAGTGAGTCGCAGGGGTTGGTGCCCCAGCATTTT.

The V and J genes are TRBV9 and TRBJ2-2; no firm D call. Germline values: CDR1 SGDLS, CDR2 YYNGEE. This CDR3 region has 13 residues. Trimming removed 9 bases at V and 7 bases at J, with 16 bases between. The CDR3 region is CATPGTRGGELFF. The CDR3, as DNA: TGTGCCACCCCCGGAACAAGAGGCGGGGAGCTGTTTTTT.

The J gene is TRBJ2-3, the V gene TRBV6-1, with D possibly TRBD2 on 6 matching bases. This CDR3 is 13 amino acids long. Germline V gives CDR1 MNHNS, CDR2 SASEGT. Trimming left V 8 bases short and J 14 bases short, with 23 bases between. This CDR3 reads CASRNREGGYAYF. The CDR3, as DNA: TGTGCCAGCCGGAATCGTGAGGGAGGATACGCGTATTTT.

The CDR3 DNA sequence: TGTGCCAGCAGCAAAGTAAGGACAGGGGTGGTTTTCTCCCAGATCTCCTGCAATGAGCAGTTCTTC. Translating it yields CASSKVRTGVVFSQISCNEQFF. The V gene is TRBV21-1, the J gene TRBJ2-1; TRBD1 is the table's D call, not checked against the DNA. TRBV21-1 is deemed a pseudogene. The CDR3 runs 22 residues.

This clonotype was counted between two and nine times. The rearrangement uses TRBV29-1 and TRBJ2-7, with D possibly TRBD1 on 5 matching bases. The CDR3 loop spans 15 amino acids. The germline V gene has CDR1 SQVTM and CDR2 ANQGSEA. V dropped 2 bases and J dropped 5 bases, with 19 bases sitting between them. The CDR3 nucleotides read TGCAGCGTTGAAAGCGCACCAGGGCGAAGAAACGAGCAGTACTTC. Its translation: CSVESAPGRRNEQYF.

This clonotype was seen only a few times. This chain links TRBV18 with TRBJ2-1; TRBD2 agrees at 8 bases. CDR1 KGHSH and CDR2 LQKENI come from the germline V gene. The CDR3 length is 17 residues. Losses at the gene ends were 4 bases for V and 0 bases for J; bases not matched to a gene: 8. The CDR3, as DNA: TGTGCCAGCTCACGCTATACTAGCGGCAGCTCCTACAATGAGCAGTTCTTC. Protein: CASSRYTSGSSYNEQFF.

This clonotype has more than one count but fewer than ten. The CDR3 nucleotides read TGTGCCAGCAGTTACTCTACTGGGACTCCCACCGGGGAAGCTTTCTTT. Translation gives CASSYSTGTPTGEAFF. The chain is built from TRBV6-2 or TRBV6-3 and TRBJ1-1, with D possibly being TRBD1 (5 bases). CDR1 MNHEY and CDR2 SVGEGT come from the germline V gene. The length of the CDR3 is 16 residues. V lost 0 bases, J lost 8 bases, and 19 bases lay in between.

This clonotype was counted a few times. This chain connects TRBV6-4 to TRBJ2-5; TRBD2 matches 8 bases. V was clipped by 7 bases and J by 2 bases; unmatched bases: 3. Germline-derived CDR1 and CDR2 are MRHNA and SNTAGT. This CDR3 is built from 13 residues. The CDR3 reads CASTQRGQETQYF. The CDR3, as DNA: TGTGCCAGCACCCAGCGGGGGCAAGAGACCCAGTACTTC.

V gene TRBV3-1 combines with J gene TRBJ2-3; tentatively, D is TRBD1 (7 bases). Trimming cost V 8 bases and J 14 bases, with 29 bases left between them. The germline V gene encodes CDR1 LGHDT and CDR2 YNNKEL (reference sequence). This CDR3 has 15 amino acids. The CDR3 loop is CASANLGGGGRDAYF. CDR3 sequence (DNA): TGTGCCAGCGCTAACCTTGGAGGGGGCGGCAGAGACGCGTATTTT.

The chain employs TRBV5-1 and TRBJ2-7, with TRBD2 identical over 13 bases. Unmatched junction bases numbered 13, after V lost 4 bases and J lost 0 bases. Per germline, CDR1 SGHRS and CDR2 YFSETQ. The CDR3 extends over 19 amino acids. CDR3 region: CASSARRLAGGPASYEQYF. The DNA for the CDR3 is TGCGCCAGCAGCGCCCGCCGACTAGCGGGAGGACCGGCCTCCTACGAGCAGTACTTC. Full variable domain (remainder filled in from reference TRBV5-1 and TRBJ2-7): KAGVTQTPRYLIKTRGQQVTLSCSPISGHRSVSWYQQTPGQGLQFLFEYFSETQRNKGNFPGRFSGRQFSNSRSEMNVSTLELGDSALYLCASSARRLAGGPASYEQYFGPGTRLTVT.

V and J are TRBV5-1 and TRBJ2-5; D is perhaps TRBD2 (5 bases). The germline V gene encodes CDR1 SGHRS and CDR2 YFSETQ. Trimming left V 3 bases short and J 5 bases short, with 17 bases between. The CDR3 totals 15 residues. CDR3 sequence reads: CASSSLELAWETQYF. The CDR3 DNA reads TGCGCCAGCAGCTCCCTAGAGTTAGCGTGGGAGACCCAGTACTTC.

This clonotype showed up just a few times. The rearrangement joins TRBV7-2 to TRBJ2-7; D is possibly TRBD2 (5 bases). Germline loops: CDR1 SGHTA, CDR2 FQGNSA. V was trimmed by 1 base and J by 5 bases, leaving 12 bases between them. The CDR3 covers 14 residues. The CDR3 DNA reads TGTGCCAGCAGCTTAGGGCTAGCCAACAACGAGCAGTACTTC. Its protein product is CASSLGLANNEQYF.

The rearrangement links TRBV27 to TRBJ2-1; a possible D gene is TRBD1 (5 bases). Between the trimmed V and J ends, which lost 5 bases and 5 bases, there was a span of 16 bases. The CDR3 totals 15 residues. CDR1 and CDR2 (germline): MNHEY, SMNVEV (reference sequence). The CDR3 here is CASSPGHSRNNEQFF. DNA of the CDR3: TGTGCCAGCAGTCCAGGGCACAGTCGTAACAATGAGCAGTTCTTC.

CDR3 loop: CAWSVVGGPNYGYTF. DNA for the CDR3: TGTGCCTGGAGTGTGGTAGGGGGTCCCAACTATGGCTACACCTTC. The chain recombines TRBV30 with TRBJ1-2; weak D call: TRBD1 (6 bases). Germline values: CDR1 GTSNPN, CDR2 SVGIG (reference sequence). V was clipped by 0 bases and J by 2 bases, with 13 bases between them. The CDR3 is made up of 15 amino acids.

This clonotype was recorded many times. The chain combines TRBV5-1 with TRBJ2-3, with 10 bases matching TRBD2. Germline V CDR1 and CDR2: SGHRS, YFSETQ. After removal of 3 bases from V and 0 bases from J, the junction contained 4 bases not matched to a gene. The CDR3 sequence is 16 residues long. The CDR3 region is CASSSGLAPSTDTQYF. As DNA, the CDR3 is TGCGCCAGCAGCTCGGGACTAGCGCCCAGCACAGATACGCAGTATTTT.

This clonotype came up a few times. The chain employs TRBV4-2 and TRBJ2-1, with no clear D. Germline loops: CDR1 LGHNA, CDR2 YNFKEQ. V shed 0 bases and J shed 5 bases, with 14 bases lying between them. This CDR3 contains 16 residues. The CDR3 reads CASSQEATRVDNEQFF. CDR3 bases: TGTGCCAGCAGCCAAGAGGCAACCCGGGTAGACAATGAGCAGTTCTTC.

The genes are TRBV10-3 and TRBJ1-4; no clear D gene. The germline V gene encodes CDR1 ENHRY and CDR2 SYGVKD. The CDR3 extends over 17 amino acids. Trimming removed 0 bases at V and 0 bases at J, with 11 bases between. The CDR3 is CAISESVPGSTNEKLFF. As DNA, the CDR3 is TGTGCCATCAGTGAGTCAGTCCCGGGTTCAACTAATGAAAAACTGTTTTTT.

This clonotype was recorded a few times. This chain uses TRBV12-3 or TRBV12-4 with TRBJ1-1; TRBD1 aligns across 8 bases. V was clipped by 5 bases and J by 0 bases; unmatched bases: 5. The CDR3 extends over 15 amino acids. The CDR3 spells CASSGRTGLNTEAFF. The CDR3 coding sequence is TGTGCCAGCAGTGGGAGGACAGGGCTGAACACTGAAGCTTTCTTT.

The rearrangement joins TRBV10-3 to TRBJ1-5, with D possibly matching TRBD1 (5 bases). The CDR3 runs to 15 residues. The germline V and J ends were trimmed by 2 bases and 6 bases, with 14 bases remaining between them. Germline CDR1 is ENHRY and CDR2 is SYGVKD. In nucleotides, the CDR3 is TGTGCCATCAGTGAGGGTAAGGGGATCGGTCAGCCCCAGCATTTT. This gives the protein CAISEGKGIGQPQHF.

This chain uses TRBV29-1 with TRBJ2-1, with TRBD2 matching 7 bases. CDR1 and CDR2 from the germline V gene are SQVTM and ANQGSEA. The CDR3 extends over 18 amino acids. The V gene end was trimmed by 0 bases and the J gene end by 8 bases; junction bases not matched to a gene: 19. The CDR3 loop is CSVEDAPSGNPGPDEQFF. The CDR3, as DNA: TGCAGCGTTGAAGATGCCCCTAGCGGAAACCCAGGGCCGGATGAGCAGTTCTTC.

This chain uses TRBV20-1 with TRBJ2-5; D is possibly TRBD1 (5 bases). Judging by the DNA end, TRBJ2-7 fits better; the J call may be wrong. In germline, CDR1 is DFQATT, CDR2 SNEGSKA (reference sequence). This CDR3 spans 15 amino acids. Here the CDR3 reads CSARDSAGSNYEQYF. DNA of the CDR3: TGCAGTGCTAGAGATTCGGCAGGGTCGAACTACGAGCAGTACTTC.

This clonotype was counted a few times. The V and J genes are TRBV7-2 and TRBJ2-3, with D unresolved. The ends were cut back, 4 bases at V and 1 base at J, with 9 bases in the middle. CDR1 is SGHTA, CDR2 FQGNSA, per germline. The CDR3 runs 14 residues. Here the CDR3 DNA reads TGTGCCAGCAGCTCTCGACGGCGCACAGATACGCAGTATTTT. Protein: CASSSRRRTDTQYF.

The chain is built from TRBV3-1 and TRBJ2-5; D is ambiguous. This CDR3 has 15 residues. Deletions cut 2 bases from V and 9 bases from J, with 19 bases between. The V gene's germline CDR1 is LGHDT and CDR2 YNNKEL (reference sequence). CDR3 region: CASSQWDRTARAQYF. As DNA, the CDR3 is TGTGCCAGCAGCCAATGGGATCGAACCGCCCGGGCCCAGTACTTC.

CDR3 in amino acids: CASSPNQGASYEQYF. As DNA, the CDR3 is TGTGCCAGCTCACCTAATCAGGGGGCTTCCTACGAGCAGTACTTC. This chain connects TRBV18 to TRBJ2-7; TRBD1 matches at 8 bases. V shed 3 bases and J 1 base; nucleotides not matched to a gene: 5. This CDR3 contains 15 residues. Germline V CDR1 and CDR2: KGHSH, LQKENI.

The V and J genes are TRBV14 and TRBJ1-2; 8 nucleotides match TRBD1. This CDR3 region has 17 residues. Trimming cost V 4 bases and J 4 bases; bases outside gene matches: 14. The germline V gene encodes CDR1 SGHDN and CDR2 FVKESK. CDR3 sequence: CASSPRPGQELGYGYTF. The CDR3 DNA is TGTGCCAGCAGCCCCCGCCCGGGACAGGAATTGGGCTATGGCTACACCTTC.